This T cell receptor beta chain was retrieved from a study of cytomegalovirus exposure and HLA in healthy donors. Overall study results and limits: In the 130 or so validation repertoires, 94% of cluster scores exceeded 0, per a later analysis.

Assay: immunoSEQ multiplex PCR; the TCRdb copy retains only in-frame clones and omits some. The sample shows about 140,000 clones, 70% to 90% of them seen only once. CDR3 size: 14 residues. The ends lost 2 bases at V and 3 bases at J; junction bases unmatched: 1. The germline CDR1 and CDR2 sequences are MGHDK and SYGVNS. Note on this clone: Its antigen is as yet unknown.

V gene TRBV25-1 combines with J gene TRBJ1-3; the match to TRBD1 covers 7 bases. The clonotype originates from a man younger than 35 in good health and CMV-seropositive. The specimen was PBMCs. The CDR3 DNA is TGTGCCAGCAGTGAAGACAGGGTTGGAAACACCATATATTTT. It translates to CASSEDRVGNTIYF. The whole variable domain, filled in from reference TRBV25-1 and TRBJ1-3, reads EADIYQTPRYLVIGTGKKITLECSQTMGHDKMYWYQQDPGMELHLIHYSYGVNSTEKGDLSSESTVSRIRTEHFPLTLESARPSHTSQYLCASSEDRVGNTIYFGEGSWLTVV.